The entry below gives a single T cell receptor beta chain sequence along with its context. The data originate from a study of shared clonotypes between healthy human individuals. Overall study: Donor composition was a couple of women and a few men, aged 18 to 49.

Clones were read by immunoSEQ multiplex PCR, and TCRdb kept only the in-frame ones, dropping some. The sample carries more than 2 million clones, just over 90% recorded once. Naive CD8 cells lacked CD45RO and underwent positive selection for CCR7, leaving out terminally differentiated effector memory CD45RA+ cells. Adult donors, all healthy and HIV-negative, had no recent acute infections or vaccinations. CDR1 and CDR2 from the germline V gene are MNHEY and SVGAGI. CDR3 length: 12 residues. V was cut by 5 bases and J by 10 bases, with 12 bases left in between. The receptor's source is a young man in good health. Some clones in this sample may be carry-over from other donors' samples. The chain carries TRBV6-5 and TRBJ2-1; D is uncertain. The sample consisted of naive CD8+ T cells from PBMCs. CDR3 nucleotides: TGTGCCAGCAGTCCGATTGTAGGAGAGCAGTTCTTC. Residues: CASSPIVGEQFF.